This TCR beta chain was identified during a study of blood T cell repertoires in COVID-19. Study at large: Acute-phase and convalescent COVID-19 samples originated in the United States, Italy and Spain. PBMCs, B-cell-depleted T cells, or T cells provided the cDNA or gDNA that made up the material.

J gave up 9 bases and V 5 bases, and 6 bases lay outside the gene matches. The length of the CDR3 is 12 residues. Germline assignment: CDR1 SGHDN and CDR2 FVKESK. Study processing details: The authors estimated nucleated cell counts from reference gene primer amplification. Assay: immunoSEQ multiplex PCR; the TCRdb copy retains only in-frame clones and omits some. That table is the source of V, J and clone size, and D and trimming were worked out from the DNA. This table holds about 140,000 clones, roughly 88% found once. This clone was picked up a small number of times. The chain recombines TRBV14 with TRBJ1-1; 7 bases match TRBD1. This receptor was taken from a human donor in a cohort sampled during active COVID-19. The source material was peripheral blood. The CDR3 region is CASSYGQAKAFF. The CDR3 DNA reads as TGTGCCAGCAGCTACGGACAGGCGAAAGCTTTCTTT.